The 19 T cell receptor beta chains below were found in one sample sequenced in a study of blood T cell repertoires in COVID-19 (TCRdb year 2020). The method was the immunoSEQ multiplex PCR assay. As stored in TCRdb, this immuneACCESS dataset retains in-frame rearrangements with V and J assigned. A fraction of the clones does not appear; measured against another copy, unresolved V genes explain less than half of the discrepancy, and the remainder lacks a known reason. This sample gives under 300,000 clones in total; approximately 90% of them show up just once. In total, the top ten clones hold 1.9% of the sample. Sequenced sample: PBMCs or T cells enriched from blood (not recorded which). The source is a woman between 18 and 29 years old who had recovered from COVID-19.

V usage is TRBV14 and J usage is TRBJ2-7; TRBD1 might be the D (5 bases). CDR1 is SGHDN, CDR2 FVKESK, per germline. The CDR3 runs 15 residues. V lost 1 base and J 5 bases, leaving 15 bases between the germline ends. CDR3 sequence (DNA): TGTGCCAGCAGCCAAGCAAGGGGATTTATCGACGAGCAGTACTTC. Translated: CASSQARGFIDEQYF.

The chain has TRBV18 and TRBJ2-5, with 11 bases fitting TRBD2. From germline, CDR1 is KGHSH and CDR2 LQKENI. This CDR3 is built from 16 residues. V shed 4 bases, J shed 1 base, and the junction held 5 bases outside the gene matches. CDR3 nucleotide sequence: TGTGCCAGCTCACAACGTCTAGCGGGAGGCCAAGAGACCCAGTACTTC. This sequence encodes CASSQRLAGGQETQYF.

The CDR3 DNA is TGCGCCAGCAGTGAGTCCGGGGGACCCATCTTCACTCCACGGTCCACCGGGGAGCTGTTTTTT. Its protein product is CASSESGGPIFTPRSTGELFF. The V gene is TRBV10-1, the J gene TRBJ2-2; tentative D call: TRBD2 (6 bases). The CDR3 extends over 21 amino acids. Germline-derived CDR1 and CDR2 are WNHNN and SYGVQD (reference sequence). V was clipped by 0 bases and J by 4 bases, with 27 bases between them.

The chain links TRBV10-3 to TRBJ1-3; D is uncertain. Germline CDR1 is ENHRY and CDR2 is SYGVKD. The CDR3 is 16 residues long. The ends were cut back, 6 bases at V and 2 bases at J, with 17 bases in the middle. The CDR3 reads CAIRPPEGRTGNTIYF. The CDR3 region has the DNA TGTGCCATCAGACCGCCAGAAGGGAGGACTGGAAACACCATATATTTT.

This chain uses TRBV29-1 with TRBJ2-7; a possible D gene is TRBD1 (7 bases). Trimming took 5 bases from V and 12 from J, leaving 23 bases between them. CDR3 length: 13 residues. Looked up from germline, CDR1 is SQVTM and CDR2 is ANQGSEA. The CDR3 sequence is CSVLLAGGRLAYF. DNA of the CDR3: TGCAGCGTTTTGTTGGCAGGGGGGCGCCTTGCGTACTTC.

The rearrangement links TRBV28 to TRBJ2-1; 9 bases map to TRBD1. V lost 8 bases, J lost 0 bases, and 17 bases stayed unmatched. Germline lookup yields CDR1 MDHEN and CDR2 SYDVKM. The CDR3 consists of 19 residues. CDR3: CASGSPGQGPRSSYNEQFF. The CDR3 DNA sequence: TGTGCCAGCGGCTCCCCGGGACAGGGACCCCGGAGCTCCTACAATGAGCAGTTCTTC.

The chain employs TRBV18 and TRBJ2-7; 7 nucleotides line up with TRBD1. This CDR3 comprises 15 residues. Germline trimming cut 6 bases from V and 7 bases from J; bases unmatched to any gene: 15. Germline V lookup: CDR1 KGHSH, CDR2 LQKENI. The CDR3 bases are TGTGCCAGCTCGGACCGACAGGGAAAAATGGGTGAGCAGTACTTC. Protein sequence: CASSDRQGKMGEQYF.

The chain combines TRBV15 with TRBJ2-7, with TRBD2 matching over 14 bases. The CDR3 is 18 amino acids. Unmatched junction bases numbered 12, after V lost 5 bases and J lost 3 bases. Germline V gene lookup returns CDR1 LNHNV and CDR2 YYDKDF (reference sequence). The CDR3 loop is CATSPGLAGAIYHYEQYF. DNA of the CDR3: TGTGCCACCAGCCCGGGACTAGCGGGAGCAATCTATCACTACGAGCAGTACTTC. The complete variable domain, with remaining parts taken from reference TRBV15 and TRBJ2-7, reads DAMVIQNPRYQVTQFGKPVTLSCSQTLNHNVMYWYQQKSSQAPKLLFHYYDKDFNNEADTPDNFQSRRPNTSFCFLDIRSPGLGDTAMYLCATSPGLAGAIYHYEQYFGPGTRLTVT.

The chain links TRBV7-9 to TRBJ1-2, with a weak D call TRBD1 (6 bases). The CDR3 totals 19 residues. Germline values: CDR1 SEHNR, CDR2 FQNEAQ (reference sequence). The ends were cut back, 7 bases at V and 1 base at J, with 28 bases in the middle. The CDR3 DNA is TGTGCCAGCACCCTACCCTCAGGGGAGGGGAAGTCAATTAACTATGGCTACACCTTC. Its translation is CASTLPSGEGKSINYGYTF.

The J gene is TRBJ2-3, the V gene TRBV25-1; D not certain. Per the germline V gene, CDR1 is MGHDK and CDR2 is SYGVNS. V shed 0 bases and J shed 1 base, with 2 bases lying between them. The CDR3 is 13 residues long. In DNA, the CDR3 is TGTGCCAGCAGTGAATACGGCACAGATACGCAGTATTTT. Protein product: CASSEYGTDTQYF.

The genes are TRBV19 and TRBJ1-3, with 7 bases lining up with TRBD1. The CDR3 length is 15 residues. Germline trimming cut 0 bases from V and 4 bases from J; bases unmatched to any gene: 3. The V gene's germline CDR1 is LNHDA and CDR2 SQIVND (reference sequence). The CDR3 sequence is CASSIEGRGGNTIYF. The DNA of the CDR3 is TGTGCCAGTAGTATAGAAGGCAGGGGGGGAAACACCATATATTTT.

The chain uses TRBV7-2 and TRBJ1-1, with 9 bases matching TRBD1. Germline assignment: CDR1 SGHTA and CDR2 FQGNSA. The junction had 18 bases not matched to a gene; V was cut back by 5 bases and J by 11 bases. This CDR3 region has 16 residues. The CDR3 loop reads CASSLTIQIAGTGAFF. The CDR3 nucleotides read TGTGCCAGCAGCCTTACGATTCAAATCGCCGGGACAGGGGCTTTCTTT.

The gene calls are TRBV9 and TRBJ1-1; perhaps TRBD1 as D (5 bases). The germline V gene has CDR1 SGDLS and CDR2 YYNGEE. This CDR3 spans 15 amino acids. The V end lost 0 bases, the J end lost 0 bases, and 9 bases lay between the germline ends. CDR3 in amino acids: CASSVESGMNTEAFF. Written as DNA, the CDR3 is TGTGCCAGCAGCGTAGAGTCAGGGATGAACACTGAAGCTTTCTTT.

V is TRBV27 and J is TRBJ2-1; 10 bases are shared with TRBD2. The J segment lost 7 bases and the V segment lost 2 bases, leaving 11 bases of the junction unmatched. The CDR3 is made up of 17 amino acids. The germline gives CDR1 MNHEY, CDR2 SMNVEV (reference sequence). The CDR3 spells CASSLPPQRGGYNEQFF. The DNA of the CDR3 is TGTGCCAGCAGTTTACCCCCACAGCGGGGGGGATATAATGAGCAGTTCTTC.

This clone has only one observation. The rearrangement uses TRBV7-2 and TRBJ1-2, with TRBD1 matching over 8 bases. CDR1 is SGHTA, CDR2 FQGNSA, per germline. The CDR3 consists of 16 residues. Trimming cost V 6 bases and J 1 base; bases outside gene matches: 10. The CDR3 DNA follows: TGTGCCAGCAGTGGACAGGGCCGTCGGCGTAACTATGGCTACACCTTC. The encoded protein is CASSGQGRRRNYGYTF.

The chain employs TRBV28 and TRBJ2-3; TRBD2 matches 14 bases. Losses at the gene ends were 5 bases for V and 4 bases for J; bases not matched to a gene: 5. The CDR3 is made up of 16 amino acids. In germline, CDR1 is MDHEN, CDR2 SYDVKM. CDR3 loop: CASSRLAGGVADTQYF. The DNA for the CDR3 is TGTGCCAGCAGTCGACTAGCGGGAGGGGTGGCAGATACGCAGTATTTT. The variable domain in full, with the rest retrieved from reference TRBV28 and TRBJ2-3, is DVKVTQSSRYLVKRTGEKVFLECVQDMDHENMFWYRQDPGLGLRLIYFSYDVKMKEKGDIPEGYSVSREKKERFSLILESASTNQTSMYLCASSRLAGGVADTQYFGPGTRLTVL.

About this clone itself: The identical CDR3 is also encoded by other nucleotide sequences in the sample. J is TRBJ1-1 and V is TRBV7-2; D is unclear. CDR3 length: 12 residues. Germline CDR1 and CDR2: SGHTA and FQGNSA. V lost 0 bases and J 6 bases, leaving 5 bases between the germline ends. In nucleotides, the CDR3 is TGTGCCAGCAGCTTAGCGCGCGCTGAAGCTTTCTTT. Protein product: CASSLARAEAFF.

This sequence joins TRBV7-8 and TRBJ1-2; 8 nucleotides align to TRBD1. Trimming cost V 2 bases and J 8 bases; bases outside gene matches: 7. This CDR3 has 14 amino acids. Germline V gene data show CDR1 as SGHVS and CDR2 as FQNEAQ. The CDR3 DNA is TGTGCCAGCAGCTTAAAACAGGGGGTAGCGGGCTACACCTTC. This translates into CASSLKQGVAGYTF.

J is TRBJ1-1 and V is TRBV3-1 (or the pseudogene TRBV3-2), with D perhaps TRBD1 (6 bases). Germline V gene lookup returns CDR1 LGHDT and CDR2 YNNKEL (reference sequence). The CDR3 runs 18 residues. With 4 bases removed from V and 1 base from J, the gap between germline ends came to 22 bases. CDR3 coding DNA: TGTGCCAGCAGCCCACCTAGAACAGGGTTTAAGGAGAACACTGAAGCTTTCTTT. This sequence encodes CASSPPRTGFKENTEAFF.